This is a list of T cell receptor beta chains from one sample in a study of shared clonotypes between healthy human individuals. The protocol was immunoSEQ multiplex PCR, while the TCRdb copy is restricted to in-frame clones and leaves out a portion. Of 400,000 to 500,000 clones in the sample, about 80% were seen once. What was sequenced was PBMCs. These receptors were taken from a woman in her thirties or forties in good health. Some clones in this sample may be carry-over from other donors' samples. Each CDR3 is given with its conserved first and last residue. The D gene is left open where the match is weak. Size is stated for part of the rows, as once, few or many counts, or as a class when the clone is expanded.

j_call clone_size d_call v_call cdr3_nt cdr3_aa
TRBJ1-1 NA NA TRBV5-4 TGTGCCAGCAGCCGCATAGACACCCTGAACACTGAAGCTTTCTTT CASSRIDTLNTEAFF
TRBJ2-3 NA TRBD2 TRBV28 TGTGCCAGCAGCAAGCGGGAGACGGGAGATACGCAGTATTTT CASSKRETGDTQYF
TRBJ1-2 NA NA TRBV29-1 TGCAGCGTTGAAGATCCGAACAGGGCGGGTGGCTACACCTTC CSVEDPNRAGGYTF
TRBJ2-5 NA NA TRBV4-2 TGTGCCAGCAGCCAAGACGGGCAGGGGAGAGAGACCCAGTACTTC CASSQDGQGRETQYF
TRBJ1-1 NA NA TRBV11-3 TGTGCCAGCAGTTTCGGAACGAACACTGAAGCTTTCTTT CASSFGTNTEAFF
TRBJ1-2 NA TRBD1 TRBV7-9 TGTGCCAGCAGTCAGGACAGGGGTCGACCTAATAACTATGGCTACACCTTC CASSQDRGRPNNYGYTF
TRBJ2-5 NA TRBD1 TRBV11-1 TGTGCCAGCAGCCCCCGGGACAGGGGTACAGAGACCCAGTACTTC CASSPRDRGTETQYF
TRBJ1-2 NA NA TRBV5-4 TGTGCCAGCAGACTCGGGGGCGAAGGCTATGGCTACACCTTC CASRLGGEGYGYTF
TRBJ1-5 many NA TRBV10-3 TGTGCCACCCACGGGGATAGCAATCAGCCCCAGCATTTT CATHGDSNQPQHF
TRBJ2-7 medium-sized TRBD1 TRBV29-1 TGCAGCGGGGGGACAGGCGAACTCGAGCAGTACTTC CSGGTGELEQYF
TRBJ2-1 NA TRBD2 TRBV6-5 TGTGCCAGCAGTTCGGGACTAGCGGGATACAATGAGCAGTTCTTC CASSSGLAGYNEQFF
TRBJ2-1 NA NA TRBV12-5 TGTGCTAGTGCCTCGGGGGTCGGACACAATGAGCAGTTCTTC CASASGVGHNEQFF
TRBJ1-3 NA NA TRBV6-1 TGTGCCAGCAGTGACAGGGCTGCTGGAAACACCATATATTTT CASSDRAAGNTIYF
TRBJ1-4 NA TRBD1 TRBV7-9 TGTGCCAGCAGCCGAGGGACCCTCCGAGGGGGCAAAGTTGAAAAACTGTTTTTT CASSRGTLRGGKVEKLFF
TRBJ1-1 many NA TRBV30 TGTGCCTACCACAGGGAGGGGGAAGCTTTCTTT CAYHREGEAFF
TRBJ2-3 NA NA TRBV7-8 TGTGCCAGCAGCTTACCCCGGTCTAGCACAGATACGCAGTATTTT CASSLPRSSTDTQYF
TRBJ2-7 NA TRBD1 TRBV28 TGTGCCAGCAGACAGGGGGGAGTTAACCACGAGCAGTACTTC CASRQGGVNHEQYF
TRBJ2-7 NA NA TRBV2 TGTGCCAGCGCGACGGGAGCTGGCTACGAGCAGTACTTC CASATGAGYEQYF
TRBJ2-3 NA NA TRBV9 TGTGCCAGCAGCGGTGTGGGAAGCACAGATACGCAGTATTTT CASSGVGSTDTQYF
TRBJ1-5 few NA TRBV7-8 TGTGCCAGCAGCTTATACGAGGGTATGAGCAATCAGCCCCAGCATTTT CASSLYEGMSNQPQHF
TRBJ2-7 NA TRBD1 TRBV28 TGTGCCAGCCGACCGCCCGGGACAGGCTCCTACGAGCAGTACTTC CASRPPGTGSYEQYF
TRBJ2-1 NA NA TRBV15 TGTGCCACCAGCAGAGCCAGCCCTGAGCAGTTCTTC CATSRASPEQFF
TRBJ2-7 few NA TRBV7-2 TGTGCCAGCAGCCCCCGAGCTAGTGGGGCTCACGAGCAGTACTTC CASSPRASGAHEQYF
TRBJ2-7 few TRBD2 TRBV11-2 TGTGCCAGCAGCTTAGCGGGAGGGCCCACTAGATACGAGCAGTACTTC CASSLAGGPTRYEQYF
TRBJ1-2 NA TRBD1 TRBV4-3 TGCGCCAGCAGCTCCAGACAGGGAGATTATGGCTACACCTTC CASSSRQGDYGYTF
TRBJ1-3 NA TRBD1 TRBV19 TGTGCCAGTACTTCCACAGGGGCCTCAGGAAACACCATATATTTT CASTSTGASGNTIYF
TRBJ2-2 NA NA TRBV18 TGTGCCAGCTCATCAGCTTTGGGGCTAGCAACCGGGGAGCTGTTTTTT CASSSALGLATGELFF
TRBJ2-5 NA TRBD2 TRBV7-6 TGTGCCAGCAGCTTACCTTGGGGTAGCGGGAGTTTAGGAACCCAGTACTTC CASSLPWGSGSLGTQYF
TRBJ2-7 NA NA TRBV10-3 TGTGCCATCAGCACGGGACGCCAAGCCTACGAGCAGTACTTC CAISTGRQAYEQYF
TRBJ2-7 once TRBD1 TRBV11-2 TGTGCCAGCAGAAAACCCGGGACAGGGAGCTCCTACGAGCAGTACTTC CASRKPGTGSSYEQYF
TRBJ1-2 NA NA TRBV21-1 TGTGCCAGCAGCAAAAGCACCGGGACAGTTAACTATGGCTACACCTTC CASSKSTGTVNYGYTF
TRBJ2-7 NA NA TRBV7-3 TGTGCCAGCAGCCGCCAGCGAGGGTACGAGCAGTACTTC CASSRQRGYEQYF
TRBJ1-1 NA NA TRBV19 TGTGCCAGTAGTGGACAACAGGGAATGAACACTGAAGCTTTCTTT CASSGQQGMNTEAFF
TRBJ1-1 medium-sized NA TRBV6-6 TGTGCCAGCAGTCGAACAGAGAACACTGAAGCTTTCTTT CASSRTENTEAFF
TRBJ2-7 NA NA TRBV5-1 TGCGCCAGCAACAATCGGGATTACTCCTACGAGCAGTACTTC CASNNRDYSYEQYF
TRBJ2-2 few NA TRBV5-1 TGCGCCAGCAGCTTCCAGGGGCGAGACACCGGGGAGCTGTTTTTT CASSFQGRDTGELFF
TRBJ2-7 NA TRBD2 TRBV7-8 TGTGCCACGGGGGGGACTAGTTTGCTCGAGCAGTACTTC CATGGTSLLEQYF
TRBJ1-1 NA NA TRBV11-2 TGTGCCAGCAGCTTTTCGGGGCAGACAGAAGCTTTCTTT CASSFSGQTEAFF
TRBJ2-7 once NA TRBV5-6 TGTGCCAGCAGCTTGGACGGATACCTCTACGAGCAGTACTTC CASSLDGYLYEQYF
TRBJ2-7 NA TRBD1 TRBV7-9 TGTGCCAGCAGCGCGTACAGGGGGTCCCGGACCTACGAGCAGTACTTC CASSAYRGSRTYEQYF